One and the same sample provided the 19 T cell receptor beta chains below, sequenced in a study of T-cell memory formation after mild COVID-19. TCRdb analysed the 5' RACE reads with MiXCR anew, one entry per CDR3 protein. The table lists 350,000 to 550,000 distinct CDR3 sequences, more than 15% of them singletons. Sequencing input: PBMCs or a T cell subset sorted from them (not recorded which). The receptor source for this set is a man between 18 and 29 years old who had mild COVID-19 (a few samples of this study predate the infection). Cell type and time point are not known.

The genes are TRBV20-1 and TRBJ2-7; D is possibly TRBD2 (5 bases). Germline V CDR1 and CDR2: DFQATT, SNEGSKA (reference sequence). Trimming pared 3 bases from V and 5 bases from J, leaving 11 bases between. This CDR3 is 12 amino acids long. In DNA, the CDR3 is TGCAGTGCTAGGGGGTCCGGGAACGAGCAGTACTTC. Amino acid sequence: CSARGSGNEQYF.

Remarks on this clonotype: An end of the junction differs from the germline gene, which may be a read error. The rearrangement joins TRBV20-1 to TRBJ1-5, with 8 bases fitting TRBD1. Germline V gene data show CDR1 as DFQATT and CDR2 as SNEGSKA (reference sequence). This CDR3 spans 15 amino acids. The CDR3 sequence: CSSRDRPQLNQPQHF. CDR3 nucleotides: TGCAGTTCTAGGGACAGGCCCCAACTCAATCAGCCCCAGCATTTT.

This chain joins TRBV9 and TRBJ2-3; a possible D gene is TRBD1 (6 bases). This CDR3 region has 15 residues. Germline CDR1 is SGDLS and CDR2 is YYNGEE. V lost 0 bases, J lost 1 base, and 9 bases lay in between. CDR3 sequence: CASSVGNRGTDTQYF. CDR3 in DNA: TGTGCCAGCAGCGTAGGGAACAGGGGCACAGATACGCAGTATTTT.

Only one count was recorded for this clonotype. CDR3 protein: CASSLWAGGPDTGELFF. The CDR3 nucleotides are TGTGCCAGCAGCTTGTGGGCGGGGGGGCCGGACACCGGGGAGCTGTTTTTT. This chain connects TRBV7-3 to TRBJ2-2; 9 positions agree with TRBD2. V trimming: 3 bases; J trimming: 3 bases; junction bases outside the gene matches: 8. The germline gives CDR1 SGHTA, CDR2 FQGTGA. This CDR3 contains 17 residues.

This clonotype occurred a few times. V is TRBV27 and J is TRBJ2-1; D is perhaps TRBD1 (5 bases). This CDR3 is 12 amino acids long. V gave up 7 bases and J gave up 6 bases, with 10 bases separating them. Germline assignment: CDR1 MNHEY and CDR2 SMNVEV (reference sequence). The CDR3 DNA sequence: TGTGCCAGCATCAGCCAGGGCAATGAGCAGTTCTTC. As protein: CASISQGNEQFF.

This clonotype was counted a few times. The chain uses TRBV6-6 and TRBJ1-2; D ambiguous. V was trimmed by 0 bases and J by 4 bases, leaving 6 bases between them. The CDR3 loop spans 13 amino acids. In germline, CDR1 is MNHNY, CDR2 SVGAGI (reference sequence). CDR3 DNA: TGTGCCAGCAGTTACTCGGCAGTCTATGGCTACACCTTC. Its protein is CASSYSAVYGYTF.

Only a few counts were recorded for this clonotype. This rearrangement joins TRBV6-5 to TRBJ2-7; 8 bases match TRBD1. Unmatched junction bases numbered 9, after V lost 6 bases and J lost 2 bases. Looked up from germline, CDR1 is MNHEY and CDR2 is SVGAGI. This CDR3 region has 15 residues. CDR3 amino acids: CASRRRQGMPYEQYV. The CDR3 DNA reads TGTGCCAGCAGGAGACGACAGGGGATGCCCTACGAGCAGTACGTC.

V and J are TRBV2 and TRBJ2-5, with 9 bases that match TRBD1. Germline V CDR1 and CDR2: SNHLY, FYNNEI. The CDR3 has 15 amino acids. With V trimmed by 6 bases and J by 4 bases, 9 bases remained unmatched. The CDR3 spells CASRASTGGTETQYF. CDR3 DNA: TGTGCCAGCAGAGCTTCTACAGGGGGCACAGAGACCCAGTACTTC.

The rearrangement joins TRBV4-1 to TRBJ2-1; maybe TRBD1 (5 bases). Trimming stripped 1 base from V and 3 bases from J, with 10 bases between. Germline-derived CDR1 and CDR2 are MGHRA and YSYEKL. This CDR3 has 15 residues. The CDR3 loop reads CASSQAQDNYNEQFF. CDR3 nucleotides: TGCGCCAGCAGCCAAGCCCAGGACAACTACAATGAGCAGTTCTTC.

This clonotype was detected a few times. The chain is built from TRBV15 and TRBJ2-4; no definite D call. Germline assignment: CDR1 LNHNV and CDR2 YYDKDF (reference sequence). This CDR3 comprises 13 residues. Trimming left V 6 bases short and J 2 bases short, with 8 bases between. As DNA, the CDR3 is TGTGCCACCAGGCTCCCCTCCAAAAACATTCAGTACTTC. This translates into CATRLPSKNIQYF.

In its sample, this clonotype was seen a few times. The genes are TRBV29-1 and TRBJ1-2; weak D call: TRBD1 (5 bases). The CDR3 loop spans 14 amino acids. Germline CDR1 reads SQVTM; CDR2 reads ANQGSEA. The V end was cut by 7 bases, the J end by 1 base, with 16 bases between. CDR3 sequence (DNA): TGCAGCGGCGGTGGGGGGGATAGTAACTATGGCTACACCTTC. It translates to CSGGGGDSNYGYTF. Full variable domain (outside the CDR3, taken from reference TRBV29-1 and TRBJ1-2): SAVISQKPSRDICQRGTSLTIQCQVDSQVTMMFWYRQQPGQSLTLIATANQGSEATYESGFVIDKFPISRPNLTFSTLTVSNMSPEDSSIYLCSGGGGDSNYGYTFGSGTRLTVV.

This clonotype was recorded a few times. The chain carries TRBV20-1 and TRBJ2-2; no definite D call. Trimming took 3 bases from V and 2 from J, leaving 16 bases between them. The germline gives CDR1 DFQATT, CDR2 SNEGSKA (reference sequence). This CDR3 comprises 16 residues. The CDR3 is CSASPPGLPNTGELFF. Written as DNA, the CDR3 is TGCAGTGCTAGCCCTCCCGGGCTCCCCAACACCGGGGAGCTGTTTTTT.

The V call is TRBV29-1, the J call TRBJ2-5; 8 nucleotides agree with TRBD2. Germline lookup yields CDR1 SQVTM and CDR2 ANQGSEA. This CDR3 comprises 15 residues. Losses at the gene ends were 7 bases for V and 5 bases for J; bases not matched to a gene: 15. CDR3 loop: CSARKASGPRETQYF. CDR3 coding DNA: TGCAGCGCTAGAAAGGCTAGCGGGCCTAGGGAGACCCAGTACTTC.

This clonotype was detected ten times or more. The J gene is TRBJ1-2, the V gene TRBV7-2; TRBD1 matches 7 bases. J lost 4 bases, V lost 1 base, and 3 bases had no gene match. Per the germline V gene, CDR1 is SGHTA and CDR2 is FQGNSA. There are 14 residues in the CDR3. The CDR3 here is CASSLDRGGYGYTF. The DNA for the CDR3 is TGTGCCAGCAGCTTAGACAGGGGCGGCTATGGCTACACCTTC.

The rearrangement joins TRBV19 to TRBJ2-6; D unresolved. Trimming stripped 5 bases from V and 4 bases from J, with 12 bases between. The germline V gene encodes CDR1 LNHDA and CDR2 SQIVND (reference sequence). CDR3 size: 15 residues. Written as DNA, the CDR3 is TGTGCCAGTAGTCCCCGCGAGGCCGGGGCCAACGTCCTGACTTTC. Protein product: CASSPREAGANVLTF.

This clonotype was seen at least ten times. The chain is built from TRBV4-2 and TRBJ2-1, with D possibly matching TRBD2 (5 bases). V gave up 0 bases and J gave up 4 bases, with 13 bases separating them. CDR1 LGHNA and CDR2 YNFKEQ come from the germline V gene. This CDR3 contains 16 residues. The CDR3 nucleotides are TGTGCCAGCAGCCAAGATGGGGAGACGGGGTACAATGAGCAGTTCTTC. Translated, it gives CASSQDGETGYNEQFF.

The chain uses TRBV2 and TRBJ1-2; D uncertain. Deletions cut 8 bases from V and 2 bases from J, with 15 bases between. Germline lookup yields CDR1 SNHLY and CDR2 FYNNEI. CDR3 length: 14 amino acids. CDR3: CASPEEGANYGYTF. The CDR3 nucleotides are TGTGCCAGCCCCGAGGAGGGAGCAAACTATGGCTACACCTTC.

The V and J genes are TRBV5-1 and TRBJ2-7, with D possibly being TRBD1 (5 bases). Germline V gene sequence: CDR1 SGHRS, CDR2 YFSETQ. This CDR3 spans 14 amino acids. V was shortened by 0 bases and J by 7 bases, with 14 bases between the two germline ends. This CDR3 is CASSLEPQRQEQYV. The CDR3 DNA follows: TGCGCCAGCAGCTTGGAGCCCCAGCGACAGGAGCAGTACGTC.

This clonotype appeared many times. V usage is TRBV6-5 and J usage is TRBJ2-3; TRBD2 agrees at 12 bases. V dropped 0 bases and J dropped 1; count of bases not matched to a gene: 20. The CDR3 totals 23 residues. Germline CDR1 is MNHEY and CDR2 is SVGAGI. CDR3 amino acids: CASSYSPLAGGPGVERRTDTQYF. CDR3 in DNA: TGTGCCAGCAGTTACTCCCCCCTAGCGGGGGGGCCAGGGGTAGAACGGCGCACAGATACGCAGTATTTT.